The 27 T cell receptor beta chains below all came from one sample that was sequenced in a study of T cell changes during pregnancy in multiple sclerosis. The assay was immunoSEQ multiplex PCR, and TCRdb's table has in-frame clones only and misses some. This table has fewer than 80,000 clones, about 90% appearing once. Sequencing used peripheral blood, obtained in the first trimester of pregnancy. The receptors stem from a female donor in good health, enrolled as a control in a pregnancy study.

Turning to this clone: The same CDR3 also results from other DNA sequences found in this sample. The chain couples TRBV28 to TRBJ1-2; possible D gene TRBD1, 5 bases. Trimming pared 2 bases from V and 4 bases from J, leaving 8 bases between. The germline CDR1 and CDR2 sequences are MDHEN and SYDVKM. The CDR3 runs 13 residues. This CDR3 is CASSLGQGYGYTF. In DNA form, the CDR3 reads TGTGCCAGCAGTTTAGGGCAGGGCTATGGCTACACCTTC.

V gene TRBV5-1 combines with J gene TRBJ1-6; maybe TRBD1 (5 bases). The V end lost 0 bases, the J end lost 4 bases, and 8 bases lay between the germline ends. CDR3 length equals 15 residues. Per germline, CDR1 SGHRS and CDR2 YFSETQ. The CDR3 protein is CASSLGQTYNSPLHF. CDR3 DNA sequence: TGCGCCAGCAGCTTGGGACAGACTTATAATTCACCCCTCCACTTT.

The V and J genes are TRBV9 and TRBJ2-2, with 7 bases identical to TRBD1. Germline CDR1 reads SGDLS; CDR2 reads YYNGEE. V lost 3 bases and J lost 4; bases outside the gene matches: 6. This CDR3 is 15 amino acids long. CDR3 loop: CASSGQGFGTGELFF. The CDR3 region has the DNA TGTGCCAGCAGCGGACAGGGATTTGGCACCGGGGAGCTGTTTTTT.

V is TRBV6-5 and J is TRBJ1-4; possibly TRBD1 for D (6 bases). Trimming cost V 6 bases and J 7 bases, with 12 bases left between them. Per the germline V gene, CDR1 is MNHEY and CDR2 is SVGAGI. The CDR3 is made up of 13 amino acids. The CDR3 protein is CASSHREGEKLFF. CDR3 DNA: TGTGCCAGCAGCCACAGGGAAGGTGAAAAACTGTTTTTT.

This clone was seen just once. The V gene is TRBV27, the J gene TRBJ1-6, with D unclear. Germline lookup yields CDR1 MNHEY and CDR2 SMNVEV (reference sequence). The V end lost 5 bases, the J end lost 7 bases, and 18 bases lay between the germline ends. This CDR3 comprises 16 residues. In nucleotides, the CDR3 is TGTGCCAGCAGTACACCCCGGGGTCAGTTCAATTCACCCCTCCACTTT. Translation: CASSTPRGQFNSPLHF.

This chain joins TRBV7-2 and TRBJ1-1; D is perhaps TRBD1 (6 bases). Germline CDR1 is SGHTA and CDR2 is FQGNSA. With 5 bases removed from V and 2 bases from J, the gap between germline ends came to 21 bases. This CDR3 is built from 17 residues. The CDR3 loop is CASSPRRFGTTNTEAFF. CDR3 DNA sequence: TGTGCCAGCAGCCCCAGACGGTTCGGGACAACCAACACTGAAGCTTTCTTT.

The chain is built from TRBV19 and TRBJ2-1; 12 nucleotides match TRBD2. This CDR3 has 18 residues. The germline V gene has CDR1 LNHDA and CDR2 SQIVND (reference sequence). V gave up 7 bases and J gave up 3 bases; unmatched junction bases: 13. The CDR3 DNA is TGTGCCAGTACCTCGGGGCCTAGCGGGAGGGGTGGCTACAATGAGCAGTTCTTC. This translates into CASTSGPSGRGGYNEQFF.

This chain uses TRBV27 with TRBJ2-3; the match to TRBD1 covers 9 bases. CDR1 is MNHEY, CDR2 SMNVEV, per germline (reference sequence). The CDR3 spans 14 residues. V lost 7 bases to trimming and J lost 3 bases; unmatched junction nucleotides: 5. CDR3 sequence (DNA): TGTGCCAGCACCCTGGACAGGGGTACAGATACGCAGTATTTT. Protein sequence: CASTLDRGTDTQYF.

The CDR3 here is CASSLRTRAATNEKLFF. The CDR3 coding sequence is TGTGCCAGCTCCCTAAGGACGCGGGCGGCAACTAATGAAAAACTGTTTTTT. The rearrangement links TRBV18 to TRBJ1-4; no definite D call. Trimming cost V 6 bases and J 0 bases, with 17 bases left between them. The CDR3 length is 17 residues. Germline V gene sequence: CDR1 KGHSH, CDR2 LQKENI.

The chain employs TRBV11-3 and TRBJ2-7, with a tentative D call TRBD2 (6 bases). Germline V gives CDR1 SGHNT, CDR2 YENEEA. The CDR3 is made up of 13 amino acids. V was cut by 1 base and J by 6 bases, with 10 bases left in between. The CDR3 DNA is TGTGCCAGCAGCTTAGGCTGGGACTCCGAGCAGTACTTC. It encodes CASSLGWDSEQYF.

This sequence joins TRBV28 and TRBJ2-7; unclear D gene. The V end lost 5 bases, the J end lost 6 bases, and 8 bases lay between the germline ends. This CDR3 is built from 11 residues. CDR1 is MDHEN and CDR2 is SYDVKM in the germline V gene. CDR3 nucleotides: TGTGCCAGCAGTCCCCTCTTCGAGCAGTACTTC. It codes for CASSPLFEQYF.

About this clone itself: A read error may produce the germline difference seen at one junction end. The CDR3, as DNA: TGCGCCAGCAGTCAATTTCAGACAACGAATGAAAAACTGTTTTTT. Residues: CASSQFQTTNEKLFF. The chain uses TRBV23-1 and TRBJ1-4; D is uncertain. TRBV23-1 has ORF status, its function being uncertain. The CDR3 spans 15 residues.

CDR3 coding DNA: TGTGCCAGCAGCCCTCTCGGTGGGAGGGGTGGGGACGAGCAGTACTTC. Amino acid sequence: CASSPLGGRGGDEQYF. This chain links TRBV7-2 with TRBJ2-7; 7 positions match TRBD2. The V gene's germline CDR1 is SGHTA and CDR2 FQGNSA. V shed 5 bases, J shed 5 bases, and the junction held 15 bases outside the gene matches. This CDR3 region has 16 residues.

The gene calls are TRBV7-2 and TRBJ1-2; D remains ambiguous. Trimming cost V 5 bases and J 4 bases, with 20 bases left between them. Looked up from germline, CDR1 is SGHTA and CDR2 is FQGNSA. The CDR3 totals 16 residues. CDR3 sequence reads: CASSPPPGMDIYGYTF. DNA for the CDR3: TGTGCCAGCAGCCCCCCCCCGGGTATGGATATCTATGGCTACACCTTC. Full variable domain (rest looked up from reference TRBV7-2 and TRBJ1-2): GAGVSQSPSNKVTEKGKDVELRCDPISGHTALYWYRQSLGQGLEFLIYFQGNSAPDKSGLPSDRFSAERTGGSVSTLTIQRTQQEDSAVYLCASSPPPGMDIYGYTFGSGTRLTVV.

As DNA, the CDR3 is TGTGCCAGCAGTGAGCCGGGACAGGGTTTGCGCTACACCTTC. Its protein is CASSEPGQGLRYTF. The chain links TRBV25-1 to TRBJ1-2; 9 nucleotides align to TRBD1. The trim removed 3 bases at V and 9 bases at J, leaving 8 bases unmatched. The CDR3 totals 14 residues. The germline V gene has CDR1 MGHDK and CDR2 SYGVNS.

This chain connects TRBV5-4 to TRBJ2-3; 7 bases align to TRBD2. Trimming removed 4 bases from V and 13 bases from J; junction bases left unmatched: 9. The CDR3 runs to 12 residues. Germline-derived CDR1 and CDR2 are SGHNT and YYREEE (reference sequence). The CDR3 reads CASSLEGRAEYF. The CDR3 DNA follows: TGTGCCAGCAGCCTTGAGGGGAGGGCCGAGTATTTT.

The chain recombines TRBV27 with TRBJ1-2; no firm D call. The CDR3 is 13 amino acids. The ends were cut back, 3 bases at V and 4 bases at J, with 9 bases in the middle. CDR1 and CDR2 from the germline V gene are MNHEY and SMNVEV (reference sequence). CDR3 coding DNA: TGTGCCAGCAGTTTGGGCAGAGCCTATGGCTACACCTTC. This gives the protein CASSLGRAYGYTF.

The CDR3 is CASSLAGGGFRADTQYF. In DNA form, the CDR3 reads TGTGCCAGCAGCCTAGCGGGGGGTGGGTTCCGTGCAGATACGCAGTATTTT. The genes are TRBV27 and TRBJ2-3, with 11 bases lining up with TRBD2. Germline V lookup: CDR1 MNHEY, CDR2 SMNVEV (reference sequence). The CDR3 spans 17 residues. With 6 bases clipped from V and 4 bases from J, the junction kept 12 bases outside the gene matches.

The chain combines TRBV6-5 with TRBJ1-3, with 12 bases that match TRBD1. CDR1 and CDR2 from the germline V gene are MNHEY and SVGAGI. The CDR3 runs 14 residues. Unmatched junction bases numbered 5, after V lost 6 bases and J lost 8 bases. The CDR3: CASSPGQGADTIYF. In DNA form, the CDR3 reads TGTGCCAGCAGCCCGGGACAGGGGGCTGACACCATATATTTT.

J is TRBJ2-7 and V is TRBV5-4; 8 positions match TRBD2. Trimming took 0 bases from V and 5 from J; bases not matched to a gene: 13. Looked up from germline, CDR1 is SGHNT and CDR2 is YYREEE (reference sequence). The CDR3 runs to 17 residues. CDR3 sequence: CASSLVVAGGTGDEQYF. In nucleotides, the CDR3 is TGTGCCAGCAGCTTGGTGGTGGCGGGAGGTACTGGGGACGAGCAGTACTTC.

The chain couples TRBV28 to TRBJ2-5; the match to TRBD2 covers 7 bases. This CDR3 comprises 16 residues. The germline gives CDR1 MDHEN, CDR2 SYDVKM. The ends lost 2 bases at V and 3 bases at J; junction bases unmatched: 9. Written as DNA, the CDR3 is TGTGCCAGCAGTTTAGCTGGTTGGGGGGGGAAAGAGACCCAGTACTTC. It specifies CASSLAGWGGKETQYF.

This chain links TRBV28 with TRBJ1-1, with D tentatively TRBD1 (5 bases). This CDR3 has 16 residues. The V gene's germline CDR1 is MDHEN and CDR2 SYDVKM. Trimming pared 7 bases from V and 0 bases from J, leaving 18 bases between. Here the CDR3 DNA reads TGTGCCAGCATCCAACCTCTGGGGGGTATGAACACTGAAGCTTTCTTT. As protein: CASIQPLGGMNTEAFF. Drawing the rest from reference TRBV28 and TRBJ1-1, the complete variable domain is DVKVTQSSRYLVKRTGEKVFLECVQDMDHENMFWYRQDPGLGLRLIYFSYDVKMKEKGDIPEGYSVSREKKERFSLILESASTNQTSMYLCASIQPLGGMNTEAFFGQGTRLTVV.

The chain carries TRBV28 and TRBJ1-2; 9 bases agree with TRBD1. The junction had 11 bases not matched to a gene; V was cut back by 4 bases and J by 8 bases. The CDR3 runs to 15 residues. Germline V CDR1 and CDR2: MDHEN, SYDVKM. CDR3 sequence: CASSSPGTGLSGYTF. The CDR3 DNA follows: TGTGCCAGCAGTTCCCCCGGGACAGGGCTAAGCGGCTACACCTTC.

The chain uses TRBV7-6 and TRBJ1-1, with 7 bases matching TRBD1. The CDR3 contains 19 residues. V lost 5 bases to trimming and J lost 5 bases; unmatched junction nucleotides: 23. Germline CDR1 SGHVS, CDR2 FNYEAQ. CDR3 loop: CASSRPKRQGYIWATEAFF. The DNA of the CDR3 is TGTGCCAGCAGCCGACCGAAGCGACAGGGTTATATATGGGCAACTGAAGCTTTCTTT.

The chain is built from TRBV14 and TRBJ1-2; D unclear. In germline, CDR1 is SGHDN, CDR2 FVKESK. Trimming removed 3 bases from V and 4 bases from J, with 9 bases in between. This CDR3 is 13 amino acids long. CDR3 in amino acids: CASSQGGLYGYTF. Written as DNA, the CDR3 is TGTGCCAGCAGCCAGGGAGGACTCTATGGCTACACCTTC.

The J gene is TRBJ2-2, the V gene TRBV27; weak D call: TRBD1 (6 bases). The CDR3 totals 16 residues. CDR1 is MNHEY and CDR2 is SMNVEV in the germline V gene (reference sequence). V was shortened by 3 bases and J by 0 bases, with 11 bases between the two germline ends. CDR3 sequence (DNA): TGTGCCAGCAGTTTTTCAGGGGCGTCGAACACCGGGGAGCTGTTTTTT. The encoded protein is CASSFSGASNTGELFF.

This chain uses TRBV10-1 with TRBJ2-1, with TRBD2 matching 13 bases. The germline CDR1 and CDR2 sequences are WNHNN and SYGVQD (reference sequence). CDR3 length: 18 residues. J was trimmed by 1 base and V by 4 bases; bases with no gene match: 7. The CDR3 loop reads CASSGRTSGRVSYNEQFF. For the CDR3, the DNA is TGCGCCAGCAGTGGACGGACTAGCGGGAGAGTATCCTACAATGAGCAGTTCTTC.